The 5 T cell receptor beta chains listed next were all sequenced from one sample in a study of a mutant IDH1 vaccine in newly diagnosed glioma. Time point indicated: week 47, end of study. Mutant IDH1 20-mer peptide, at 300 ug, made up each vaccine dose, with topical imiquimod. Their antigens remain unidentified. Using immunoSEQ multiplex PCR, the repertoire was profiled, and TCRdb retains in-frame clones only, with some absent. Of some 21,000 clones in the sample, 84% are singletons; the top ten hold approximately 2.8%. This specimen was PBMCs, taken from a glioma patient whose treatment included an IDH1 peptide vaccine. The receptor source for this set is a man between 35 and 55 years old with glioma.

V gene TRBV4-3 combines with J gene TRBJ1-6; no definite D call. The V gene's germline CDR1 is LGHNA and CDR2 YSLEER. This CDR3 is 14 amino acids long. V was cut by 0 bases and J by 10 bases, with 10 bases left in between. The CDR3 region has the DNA TGCGCCAGCAGCCAAGATCACAGTGTCTCACCCCTCCACTTT. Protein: CASSQDHSVSPLHF.

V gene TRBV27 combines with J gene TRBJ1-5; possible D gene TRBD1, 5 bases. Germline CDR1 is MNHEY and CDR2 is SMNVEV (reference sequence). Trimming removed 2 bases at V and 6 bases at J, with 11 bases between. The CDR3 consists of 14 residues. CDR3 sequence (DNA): TGTGCCAGCAGTTTAATGGGAACAGGTCAGCCCCAGCATTTT. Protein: CASSLMGTGQPQHF.

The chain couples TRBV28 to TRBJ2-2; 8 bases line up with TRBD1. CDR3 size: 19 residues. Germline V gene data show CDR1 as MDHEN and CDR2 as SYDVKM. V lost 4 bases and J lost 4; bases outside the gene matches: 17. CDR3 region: CASSSLDRVLARGTGELFF. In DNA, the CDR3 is TGTGCCAGCAGTTCCCTGGACAGGGTTCTGGCTAGAGGCACCGGGGAGCTGTTTTTT.

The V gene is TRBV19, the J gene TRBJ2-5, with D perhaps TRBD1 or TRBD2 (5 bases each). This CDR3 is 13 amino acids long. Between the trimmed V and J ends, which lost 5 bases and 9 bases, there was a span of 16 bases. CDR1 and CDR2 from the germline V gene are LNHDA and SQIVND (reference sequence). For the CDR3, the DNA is TGTGCCAGTAGTTGGACACTAGAGTTGGCCCAGTACTTC. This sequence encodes CASSWTLELAQYF.

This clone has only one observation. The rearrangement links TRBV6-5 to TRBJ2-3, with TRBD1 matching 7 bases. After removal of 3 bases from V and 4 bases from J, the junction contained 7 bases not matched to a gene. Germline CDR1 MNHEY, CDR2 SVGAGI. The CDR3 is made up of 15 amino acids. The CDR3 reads CASSYKGALSDTQYF. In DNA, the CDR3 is TGTGCCAGCAGTTATAAGGGGGCCCTCTCAGATACGCAGTATTTT.